The present entry profiles one TCR beta chain with its context. The sample is drawn from a study of shared clonotypes between healthy human individuals. J gave up 6 bases and V 5 bases, and 9 bases lay outside the gene matches. CDR1 and CDR2 (germline): LNHDA, SQIVND (reference sequence). CDR3 size: 15 residues. Clones were sequenced by immunoSEQ multiplex PCR, and TCRdb holds only the in-frame ones, with some missing. The repertoire holds approximately 710,000 clones, with roughly 91% as singletons. This chain connects TRBV19 to TRBJ2-3; 9 bases map to TRBD2. The specimen sequenced was memory CD8+ T cells from PBMCs. Sample subset: CD45RO+ cells pooled with CCR7-negative TemRA cells. The clonotype originates from a man younger than 30 in good health. Some clones in this sample may be carry-over from other donors' samples. The CDR3 DNA reads TGTGCCAGTAGTTTTGGGCGGGAGGGCCTCGATACGCAGTATTTT. Translation gives CASSFGREGLDTQYF.